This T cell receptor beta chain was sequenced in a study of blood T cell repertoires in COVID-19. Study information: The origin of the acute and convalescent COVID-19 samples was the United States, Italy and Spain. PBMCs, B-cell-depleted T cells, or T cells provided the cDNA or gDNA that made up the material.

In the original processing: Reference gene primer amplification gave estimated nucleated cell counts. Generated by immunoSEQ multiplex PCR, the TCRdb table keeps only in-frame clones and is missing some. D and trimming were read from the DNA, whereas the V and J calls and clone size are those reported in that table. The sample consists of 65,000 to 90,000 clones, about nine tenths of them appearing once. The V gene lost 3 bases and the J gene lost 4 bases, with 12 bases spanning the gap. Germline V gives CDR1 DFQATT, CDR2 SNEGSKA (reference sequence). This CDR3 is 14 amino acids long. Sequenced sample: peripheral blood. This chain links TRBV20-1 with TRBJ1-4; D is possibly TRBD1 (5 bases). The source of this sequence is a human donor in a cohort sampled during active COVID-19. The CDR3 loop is CSASYGGVNEKLFF. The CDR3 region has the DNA TGCAGTGCTAGTTACGGGGGAGTTAATGAAAAACTGTTTTTT.